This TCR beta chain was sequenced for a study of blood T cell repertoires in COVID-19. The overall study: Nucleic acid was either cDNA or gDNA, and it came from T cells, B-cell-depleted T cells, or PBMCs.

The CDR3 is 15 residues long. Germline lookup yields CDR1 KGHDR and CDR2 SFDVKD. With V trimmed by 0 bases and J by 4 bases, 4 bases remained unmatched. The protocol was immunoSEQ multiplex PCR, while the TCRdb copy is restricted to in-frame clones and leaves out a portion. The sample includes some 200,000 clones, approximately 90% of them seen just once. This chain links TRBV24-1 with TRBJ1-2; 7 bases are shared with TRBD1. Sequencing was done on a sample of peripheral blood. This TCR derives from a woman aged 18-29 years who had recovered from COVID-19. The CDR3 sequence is CATSDLQGGFYGYTF. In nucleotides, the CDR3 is TGTGCCACCAGTGATTTGCAGGGGGGTTTCTATGGCTACACCTTC.